A single sample gave rise to the 19 T cell receptor beta chains below, sequenced in a study of T cells in Graves' hyperthyroidism and ophthalmopathy. Authors of the study amplified TCR beta CDR3 regions from RNA transcripts. A set of HTBI primers served as the primers for a first-round RT-PCR of the TCR CDR3. TCRdb called the multiplex PCR reads again in MiXCR, with one record for every CDR3 protein. The repertoire holds fewer than 550,000 distinct CDR3 sequences, with approximately 25% as singletons. Sequencing used blood. All receptors derive from a woman aged 25 to 45 with Graves' ophthalmopathy.

The rearrangement joins TRBV10-3 to TRBJ1-3; D perhaps matches TRBD1 (5 bases). This CDR3 is built from 20 residues. V was trimmed by 0 bases and J by 1 base, leaving 22 bases between them. Germline-derived CDR1 and CDR2 are ENHRY and SYGVKD. The CDR3 bases are TGTGCCATCAGTGAGTCGCACCTTATAGGCAGGGTCTTTTCTGGAAACACCATATATTTT. It encodes CAISESHLIGRVFSGNTIYF.

CDR3: CASSQDWRWGTEQYF. The CDR3 DNA sequence: TGTGCCAGCAGCCAAGATTGGCGTTGGGGGACCGAGCAGTACTTC. V gene TRBV14 combines with J gene TRBJ2-7; the D gene could be TRBD1 or TRBD2 (5 bases each). With 0 bases removed from V and 6 bases from J, the gap between germline ends came to 15 bases. Germline V gene data show CDR1 as SGHDN and CDR2 as FVKESK. This CDR3 is 15 amino acids long.

Ten or more counts support this clonotype. V usage is TRBV13 and J usage is TRBJ1-2; no clear D gene. Per germline, CDR1 PRHDT and CDR2 FYEKMQ (reference sequence). The CDR3 contains 12 residues. V was trimmed by 4 bases and J by 6 bases, leaving 9 bases between them. The CDR3 coding sequence is TGTGCCAGCAGCTCTAGCGGGGATGGCTACACCTTC. This codes for CASSSSGDGYTF.

The chain joins TRBV29-1 to TRBJ2-7; 10 bases are a match to TRBD1. The CDR3 runs 14 residues. The germline gives CDR1 SQVTM, CDR2 ANQGSEA. The ends lost 7 bases at V and 5 bases at J; junction bases unmatched: 11. The CDR3 DNA reads as TGCAGCGCCGCTAGAGGGACAGGGGTAGACGAGCAGTACTTC. It translates to CSAARGTGVDEQYF.

This clonotype was seen only a few times. The chain carries TRBV12-3 or TRBV12-4 and TRBJ2-5; 7 nucleotides agree with TRBD2. The CDR3 has 15 amino acids. The junction had 9 bases not matched to a gene; V was cut back by 3 bases and J by 5 bases. In DNA, the CDR3 is TGTGCCAGCAGTTTCAAAATGCAGGGAGGGGAGACCCAGTACTTC. It specifies CASSFKMQGGETQYF.

This clonotype has only a few counts. V and J are TRBV20-1 and TRBJ1-6, with 7 positions matching TRBD1. The J segment lost 6 bases and the V segment lost 1 base, leaving 6 bases of the junction unmatched. Germline CDR1 and CDR2: DFQATT and SNEGSKA (reference sequence). The CDR3 sequence is 15 residues long. This chain's CDR3 is CSARGDSAPNSPLHF. In DNA, the CDR3 is TGCAGTGCTAGAGGGGACAGCGCCCCTAATTCACCCCTCCACTTT.

V usage is TRBV6-5 and J usage is TRBJ1-3; TRBD1 might be the D (5 bases). This CDR3 has 15 amino acids. V was shortened by 3 bases and J by 0 bases, with 9 bases between the two germline ends. Germline CDR1 and CDR2: MNHEY and SVGAGI. CDR3 DNA sequence: TGTGCCAGCAGTTATGGGGCACCCTCTGGAAACACCATATATTTT. This translates into CASSYGAPSGNTIYF.

By proportion, this clonotype is medium-sized. The chain has TRBV6-5 and TRBJ2-5; D ambiguous. The V end was cut by 2 bases, the J end by 0 bases, with 7 bases between. The CDR3 is 14 amino acids. Germline-derived CDR1 and CDR2 are MNHEY and SVGAGI. The CDR3 here is CASSYVLNQETQYF. CDR3 bases: TGTGCCAGCAGTTACGTGTTGAACCAAGAGACCCAGTACTTC.

In its sample, this clonotype was seen a few times. This chain links TRBV7-2 with TRBJ1-2; D might be TRBD1 (5 bases). With 5 bases removed from V and 4 bases from J, the gap between germline ends came to 14 bases. This CDR3 contains 14 residues. Germline loops: CDR1 SGHTA, CDR2 FQGNSA. The CDR3 DNA follows: TGTGCCAGCAGCGAACACGGGGGTTTCTATGGCTACACCTTC. Its protein product is CASSEHGGFYGYTF.

At least ten counts were recorded for this clonotype. CDR3 residues: CASSLKGPRTEAFF. CDR3 sequence (DNA): TGTGCCAGCAGTTTAAAGGGGCCTCGCACTGAAGCTTTCTTT. This chain joins TRBV27 and TRBJ1-1; D may be TRBD1 (5 bases). This CDR3 region has 14 residues. CDR1 is MNHEY and CDR2 is SMNVEV in the germline V gene (reference sequence). V was shortened by 2 bases and J by 4 bases, with 11 bases between the two germline ends.

This clonotype was found many times. This chain uses TRBV27 with TRBJ2-5; D possibly corresponds to TRBD1 (5 bases). The CDR3 loop spans 17 amino acids. The germline CDR1 and CDR2 sequences are MNHEY and SMNVEV (reference sequence). Trimming left V 7 bases short and J 1 base short, with 22 bases between. CDR3 nucleotides: TGTGCCAGCATAAGGGTTCCAGGGTCAGCCTTCCAAGAGACCCAGTACTTC. Translating gives CASIRVPGSAFQETQYF.

This clonotype appeared a few times. The chain couples TRBV6-5 to TRBJ1-1; D unresolved. Deletions cut 1 base from V and 4 bases from J, with 10 bases between. Germline assignment: CDR1 MNHEY and CDR2 SVGAGI. The CDR3 totals 14 residues. The DNA of the CDR3 is TGTGCCAGCAGTTACTGGGTCACCGGCACTGAAGCTTTCTTT. It yields the protein CASSYWVTGTEAFF.

This clonotype was observed many times. The chain couples TRBV29-1 to TRBJ1-1; D gene uncertain. Germline CDR1 and CDR2: SQVTM and ANQGSEA. V lost 6 bases to trimming and J lost 1 base, with 9 bases between them. This CDR3 has 12 residues. CDR3 protein: CSVFVSNTEAFF. As DNA, the CDR3 is TGCAGCGTATTCGTTTCGAACACTGAAGCTTTCTTT.

This clonotype was found many times. V usage is TRBV5-1 and J usage is TRBJ2-5, with TRBD2 identical over 7 bases. The CDR3 is 15 residues long. The V segment lost 3 bases and the J segment 4 bases; nucleotides outside the gene matches: 9. The germline V gene has CDR1 SGHRS and CDR2 YFSETQ. The CDR3: CASSSASGDPETQYF. CDR3 in DNA: TGCGCCAGCAGCTCGGCTAGCGGAGACCCAGAGACCCAGTACTTC.

V usage is TRBV6-1 and J usage is TRBJ1-5, with D unresolved. Germline V gene lookup returns CDR1 MNHNS and CDR2 SASEGT. Trimming removed 7 bases from V and 3 bases from J, with 13 bases in between. The length of the CDR3 is 14 residues. CDR3 sequence (DNA): TGTGCCAGCAACCCGGACGGGTACAATCAGCCCCAGCATTTT. It encodes CASNPDGYNQPQHF.

The genes are TRBV28 and TRBJ2-5; D is possibly TRBD1 or TRBD2 (6 bases each). The V and J ends lost 6 bases and 5 bases respectively, with 16 bases between them. In germline, CDR1 is MDHEN, CDR2 SYDVKM. This CDR3 has 14 amino acids. The CDR3 spells CASSVGGLRETQYF. As DNA, the CDR3 is TGTGCCAGCAGCGTGGGGGGCCTGAGGGAGACCCAGTACTTC.

Note on this clonotype: This clone may be a read error of a much larger clone one base away. The chain employs TRBV5-5 and TRBJ1-1, with TRBD1 as a possible D gene (5 bases). This CDR3 spans 16 amino acids. Germline CDR1 reads SGHKS; CDR2 reads YYEKEE (reference sequence). The CDR3 sequence: CASSLVGWGRNTEACF. The CDR3 region has the DNA TGTGCCAGCAGCTTGGTTGGGTGGGGCAGGAACACTGAAGCTTGCTTT.

In its sample, this clonotype was seen many times. The genes are TRBV7-3 and TRBJ1-1; 7 nucleotides match TRBD1. V lost 5 bases and J lost 1; bases outside the gene matches: 7. CDR1 is SGHTA and CDR2 is FQGTGA in the germline V gene. The CDR3 sequence is 15 residues long. Here the CDR3 reads CASSTNTGENTEAFF. The CDR3 DNA follows: TGTGCCAGCAGCACAAATACAGGGGAGAACACTGAAGCTTTCTTT.

This clonotype was observed many times. The chain links TRBV12-3 or TRBV12-4 to TRBJ2-2; TRBD2 is a possible D gene (7 bases). The CDR3 has 17 residues. Between the trimmed V and J ends, which lost 5 bases and 7 bases, there was a span of 23 bases. For the CDR3, the DNA is TGTGCCAGCAGTCCCGTCGTCGGGGGGCGCGGTATCGGGGAGCTGTTTTTT. Protein product: CASSPVVGGRGIGELFF.